These 10 T cell receptor beta chains share one sample of origin, sequenced in a study of CD8 T cells in ankylosing spondylitis. Their antigens remain unidentified. Study conclusions and caveats: Blood of patients with ankylosing spondylitis appeared to be characterized by a TCR beta motif of seven or eight highly homologous variants.

From the 5' RACE reads, TCRdb called clonotypes with MiXCR, one entry per CDR3 protein. This sample has roughly 450,000 distinct CDR3 sequences, with roughly 27% found just once. The source material was blood, either unsorted or a sorted T cell fraction (not recorded which). The receptor set was obtained from a male donor with ankylosing spondylitis.

This clonotype was detected a few times. The chain couples TRBV25-1 to TRBJ1-2; D is undetermined. The CDR3 is 15 residues long. Germline V gene sequence: CDR1 MGHDK, CDR2 SYGVNS. Trimming stripped 3 bases from V and 8 bases from J, with 19 bases between. The CDR3 bases are TGTGCCAGCAGTGACGCCCGGCCAGGATATCGCGGCTACACCTTC. Protein product: CASSDARPGYRGYTF.

The chain uses TRBV29-1 and TRBJ2-7, with 7 bases matching TRBD1. With V trimmed by 1 base and J by 4 bases, 4 bases remained unmatched. Germline lookup yields CDR1 SQVTM and CDR2 ANQGSEA. CDR3 length: 13 residues. The CDR3 region has the DNA TGCAGCGTTGAAGTCGGGACAGCATACGAGCAGTACTTC. This translates into CSVEVGTAYEQYF.

The chain recombines TRBV2 with TRBJ2-2; D not resolved. V was cut by 7 bases and J by 6 bases, with 12 bases left in between. The germline gives CDR1 SNHLY, CDR2 FYNNEI. The CDR3 length is 13 residues. The chain's CDR3 is CASTKGGAGELFF. CDR3 nucleotide sequence: TGTGCCAGCACCAAGGGTGGGGCCGGGGAGCTGTTTTTT. The full variable domain, rest sourced from reference TRBV2 and TRBJ2-2, is EPEVTQTPSHQVTQMGQEVILRCVPISNHLYFYWYRQILGQKVEFLVSFYNNEISEKSEIFDDQFSVERPDGSNFTLKIRSTKLEDSAMYFCASTKGGAGELFFGEGSRLTVL.

The chain combines TRBV2 with TRBJ1-6, with D perhaps TRBD1 (5 bases). The germline gives CDR1 SNHLY, CDR2 FYNNEI. Trimming took off 9 bases at V and 5 bases at J, with 11 bases between the two ends. The CDR3 runs 13 residues. The CDR3 region has the DNA TGTGCCAGTCGACAGATCGATAATTCACCCCTCCACTTT. This gives the protein CASRQIDNSPLHF. The full variable domain, in which reference TRBV2 and TRBJ1-6 provide the parts outside the CDR3, is EPEVTQTPSHQVTQMGQEVILRCVPISNHLYFYWYRQILGQKVEFLVSFYNNEISEKSEIFDDQFSVERPDGSNFTLKIRSTKLEDSAMYFCASRQIDNSPLHFGNGTRLTVT.

A few counts support this clonotype. The V gene is TRBV2, the J gene TRBJ1-5; TRBD1 aligns across 12 bases. Germline loops: CDR1 SNHLY, CDR2 FYNNEI. With V trimmed by 6 bases and J by 5 bases, 2 bases remained unmatched. There are 14 residues in the CDR3. The CDR3 spells CASRGQGAYQPQHF. Written as DNA, the CDR3 is TGTGCCAGCAGGGGACAGGGGGCTTATCAGCCCCAGCATTTT.

In its sample, this clonotype was seen a few times. This chain joins TRBV5-6 and TRBJ1-1; a weak D match, TRBD1 (6 bases). Trimming removed 6 bases at V and 1 base at J, with 19 bases between. Germline V CDR1 and CDR2: SGHDT, YYEEEE. This CDR3 has 16 amino acids. CDR3 DNA sequence: TGTGCCAGCACCTTCGGGGGGGGGCGCCAGAACACTGAAGCTTTCTTT. This codes for CASTFGGGRQNTEAFF.

This clonotype was counted only a few times. The gene calls are TRBV24-1 and TRBJ2-3; D call uncertain. The CDR3 loop spans 15 amino acids. Germline lookup yields CDR1 KGHDR and CDR2 SFDVKD. Trimming took 9 bases from V and 0 from J, leaving 15 bases between them. In DNA, the CDR3 is TGTGCCACCGATTTTAGCTCGAATAGCACAGATACGCAGTATTTT. It codes for CATDFSSNSTDTQYF.

In this sample, this clonotype turned up a few times. This sequence joins TRBV19 and TRBJ2-1; D is tentatively TRBD1 or TRBD2 (5 bases each). The CDR3 sequence is 14 residues long. V lost 5 bases, J lost 7 bases, and 15 bases lay in between. Germline CDR1 LNHDA, CDR2 SQIVND (reference sequence). The CDR3 region is CASSSLGALNEQFF. As DNA, the CDR3 is TGTGCCAGTAGTTCGCTCGGGGCCCTGAATGAGCAGTTCTTC.

The chain couples TRBV6-1 to TRBJ2-4, with 7 bases matching TRBD2. The junction had 3 bases not matched to a gene; V was cut back by 4 bases and J by 6 bases. The CDR3 extends over 13 amino acids. Germline loops: CDR1 MNHNS, CDR2 SASEGT. DNA for the CDR3: TGTGCCAGCAGTGCTTCTAGCGGAAACATTCAGTACTTC. This gives the protein CASSASSGNIQYF.

This clonotype appeared a few times. The chain couples TRBV7-9 to TRBJ1-1, with D unresolved. The CDR3 consists of 14 residues. Germline lookup yields CDR1 SEHNR and CDR2 FQNEAQ (reference sequence). The V end lost 5 bases, the J end lost 6 bases, and 16 bases lay between the germline ends. The CDR3 bases are TGTGCCAGCAGCCCGCCGTGGGAGTCAGCTGAAGCTTTCTTT. Translation gives CASSPPWESAEAFF.